The clone carrying this T cell receptor beta chain is a singleton in its sample. Authors' analysis steps: Reference gene primer amplification gave nucleated cell count estimates. Measured with immunoSEQ multiplex PCR; TCRdb has only the in-frame clones, and not every one. That table supplies the V and J calls and clone size; D and trimming were determined from the DNA. The table has fewer than 180,000 clones, 75% to 90% seen once. The data stem from a study of blood T cell repertoires in COVID-19. Study-wide context: The study drew acute and convalescent COVID-19 samples from the United States, Italy and Spain. PBMCs, B-cell-depleted T cells, or T cells provided the cDNA or gDNA that made up the material.

Germline assignment: CDR1 LGHNA and CDR2 YSLEER. J gave up 7 bases and V 2 bases, and 10 bases lay outside the gene matches. This CDR3 has 16 amino acids. The sequenced sample was peripheral blood. V gene TRBV4-3 combines with J gene TRBJ2-5; the match to TRBD2 covers 10 bases. The source is a woman aged 60-75 years with active or convalescent COVID-19. The CDR3 DNA follows: TGCGCCAGCAGCCAAACTAGCGGGGAGTCATGGGTGACCCAGTACTTC. It is translated as CASSQTSGESWVTQYF.